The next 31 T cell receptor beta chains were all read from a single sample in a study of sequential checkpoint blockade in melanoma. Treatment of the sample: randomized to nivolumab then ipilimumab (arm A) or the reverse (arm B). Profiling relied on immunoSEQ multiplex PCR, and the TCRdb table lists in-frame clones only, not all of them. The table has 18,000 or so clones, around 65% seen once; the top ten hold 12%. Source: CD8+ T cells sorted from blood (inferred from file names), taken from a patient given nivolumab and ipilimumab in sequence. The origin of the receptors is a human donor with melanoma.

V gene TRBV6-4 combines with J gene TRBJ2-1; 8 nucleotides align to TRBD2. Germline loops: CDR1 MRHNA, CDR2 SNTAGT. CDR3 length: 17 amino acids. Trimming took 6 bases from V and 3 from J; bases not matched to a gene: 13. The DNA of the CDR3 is TGTGCCAGCAGCGCCGGGGGGGTAAGTGTTAACTACAATGAGCAGTTCTTC. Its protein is CASSAGGVSVNYNEQFF.

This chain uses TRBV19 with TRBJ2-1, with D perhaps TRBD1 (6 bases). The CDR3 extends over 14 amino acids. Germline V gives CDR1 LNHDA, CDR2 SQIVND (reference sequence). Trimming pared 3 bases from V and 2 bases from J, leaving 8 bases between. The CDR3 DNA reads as TGTGCCAGTAGTATCAGGGGTACCTACAATGAGCAGTTCTTC. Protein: CASSIRGTYNEQFF.

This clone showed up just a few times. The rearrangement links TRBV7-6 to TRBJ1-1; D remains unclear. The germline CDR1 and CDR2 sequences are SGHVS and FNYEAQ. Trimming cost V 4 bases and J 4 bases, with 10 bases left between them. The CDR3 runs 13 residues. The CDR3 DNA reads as TGTGCCAGCAGCTCGACTAGACTCACTGAAGCTTTCTTT. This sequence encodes CASSSTRLTEAFF.

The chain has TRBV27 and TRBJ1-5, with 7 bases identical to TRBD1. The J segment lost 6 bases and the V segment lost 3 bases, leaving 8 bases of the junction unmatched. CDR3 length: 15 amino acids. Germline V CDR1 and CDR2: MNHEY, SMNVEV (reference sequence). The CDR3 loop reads CASSLTTGTRQPQHF. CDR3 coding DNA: TGTGCCAGCAGTTTGACGACAGGGACACGTCAGCCCCAGCATTTT.

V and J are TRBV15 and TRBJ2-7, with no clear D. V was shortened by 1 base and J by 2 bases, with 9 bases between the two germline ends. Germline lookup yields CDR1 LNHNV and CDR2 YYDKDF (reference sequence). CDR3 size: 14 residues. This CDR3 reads CATSRADKPYEQYF. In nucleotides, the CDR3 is TGTGCCACCAGCAGAGCAGACAAACCCTACGAGCAGTACTTC. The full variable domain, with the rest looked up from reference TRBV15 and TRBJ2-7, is DAMVIQNPRYQVTQFGKPVTLSCSQTLNHNVMYWYQQKSSQAPKLLFHYYDKDFNNEADTPDNFQSRRPNTSFCFLDIRSPGLGDTAMYLCATSRADKPYEQYFGPGTRLTVT.

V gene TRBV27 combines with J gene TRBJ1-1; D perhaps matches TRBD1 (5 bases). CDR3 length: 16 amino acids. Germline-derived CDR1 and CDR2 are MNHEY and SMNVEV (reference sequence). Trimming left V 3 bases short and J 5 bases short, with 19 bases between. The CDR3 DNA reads TGTGCCAGCAGTTTGGTAGGGGCGACGCCGAGGACTGAAGCTTTCTTT. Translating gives CASSLVGATPRTEAFF.

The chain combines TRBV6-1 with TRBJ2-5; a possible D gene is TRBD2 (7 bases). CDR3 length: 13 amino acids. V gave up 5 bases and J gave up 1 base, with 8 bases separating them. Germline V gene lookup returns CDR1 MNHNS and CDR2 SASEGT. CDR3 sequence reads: CASSRGGQETQYF. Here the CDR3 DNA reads TGTGCCAGCAGTAGGGGGGGCCAAGAGACCCAGTACTTC.

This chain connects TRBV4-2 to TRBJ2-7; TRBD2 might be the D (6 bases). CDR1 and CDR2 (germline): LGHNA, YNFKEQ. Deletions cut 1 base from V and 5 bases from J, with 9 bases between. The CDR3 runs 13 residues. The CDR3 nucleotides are TGTGCCAGCAGCCAAGTCGGGAGCAACGAGCAGTACTTC. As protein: CASSQVGSNEQYF.

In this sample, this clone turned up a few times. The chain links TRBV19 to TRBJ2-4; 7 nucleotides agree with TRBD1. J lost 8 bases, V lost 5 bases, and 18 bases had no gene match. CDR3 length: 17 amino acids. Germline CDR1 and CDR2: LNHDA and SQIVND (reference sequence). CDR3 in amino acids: CASSPPVGGATGYIQYF. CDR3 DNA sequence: TGTGCCAGTAGTCCCCCCGTAGGGGGCGCGACCGGCTACATTCAGTACTTC.

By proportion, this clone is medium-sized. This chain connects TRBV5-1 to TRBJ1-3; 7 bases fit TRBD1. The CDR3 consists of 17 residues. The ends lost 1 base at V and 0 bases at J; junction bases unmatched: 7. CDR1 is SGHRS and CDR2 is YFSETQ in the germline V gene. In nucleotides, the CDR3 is TGCGCCAGCAGCTTGTGGGGGGACAGTGGCTCTGGAAACACCATATATTTT. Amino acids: CASSLWGDSGSGNTIYF.

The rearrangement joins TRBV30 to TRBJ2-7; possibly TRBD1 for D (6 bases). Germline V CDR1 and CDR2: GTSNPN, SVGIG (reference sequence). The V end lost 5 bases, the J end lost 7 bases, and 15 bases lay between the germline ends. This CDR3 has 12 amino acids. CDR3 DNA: TGTGCCTGGGCCTTACAGGGCGGGGAGCAGTACTTC. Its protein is CAWALQGGEQYF.

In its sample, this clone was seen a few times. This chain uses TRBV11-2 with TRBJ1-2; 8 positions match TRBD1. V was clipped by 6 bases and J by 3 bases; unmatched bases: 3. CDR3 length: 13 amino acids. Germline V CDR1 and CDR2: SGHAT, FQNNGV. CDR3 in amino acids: CASSPGGDYGYTF. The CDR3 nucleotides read TGTGCCAGCAGTCCAGGGGGCGACTATGGCTACACCTTC.

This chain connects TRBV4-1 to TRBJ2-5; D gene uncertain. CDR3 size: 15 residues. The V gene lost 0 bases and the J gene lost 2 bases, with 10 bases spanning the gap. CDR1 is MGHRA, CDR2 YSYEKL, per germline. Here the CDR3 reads CASSQEGRRQETQYF. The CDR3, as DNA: TGCGCCAGCAGCCAAGAAGGCCGCAGGCAAGAGACCCAGTACTTC.

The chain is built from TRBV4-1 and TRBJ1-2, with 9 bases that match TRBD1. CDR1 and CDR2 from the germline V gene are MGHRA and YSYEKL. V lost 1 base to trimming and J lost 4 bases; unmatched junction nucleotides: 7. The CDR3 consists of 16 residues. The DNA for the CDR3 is TGCGCCAGCAGCCAAGGTCGACAGGGGGAGGGCTATGGCTACACCTTC. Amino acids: CASSQGRQGEGYGYTF.

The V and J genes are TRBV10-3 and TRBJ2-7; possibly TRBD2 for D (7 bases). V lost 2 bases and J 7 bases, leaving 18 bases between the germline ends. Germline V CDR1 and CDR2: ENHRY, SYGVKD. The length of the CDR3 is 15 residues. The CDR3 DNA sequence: TGTGCCATCAGTGAGGGGGAGGGGGTACCCGAAGAGCAGTACTTC. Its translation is CAISEGEGVPEEQYF.

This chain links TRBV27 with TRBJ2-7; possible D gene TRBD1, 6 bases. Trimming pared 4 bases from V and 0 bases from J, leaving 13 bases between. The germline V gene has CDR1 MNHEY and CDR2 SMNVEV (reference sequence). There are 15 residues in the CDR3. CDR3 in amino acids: CASSYGGVSSYEQYF. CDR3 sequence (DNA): TGTGCCAGCAGTTATGGGGGCGTTTCCTCCTACGAGCAGTACTTC.

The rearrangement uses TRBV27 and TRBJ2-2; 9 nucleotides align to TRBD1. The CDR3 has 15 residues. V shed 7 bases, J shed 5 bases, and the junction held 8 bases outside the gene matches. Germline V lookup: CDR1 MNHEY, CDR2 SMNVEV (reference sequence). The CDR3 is CASKRDRGVTGELFF. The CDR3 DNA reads TGTGCCAGCAAACGTGACAGGGGGGTAACCGGGGAGCTGTTTTTT.

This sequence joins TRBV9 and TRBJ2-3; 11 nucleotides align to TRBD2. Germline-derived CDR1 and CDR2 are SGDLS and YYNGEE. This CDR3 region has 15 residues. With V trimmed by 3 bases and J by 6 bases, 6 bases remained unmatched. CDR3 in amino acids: CASSGSGRASDTQYF. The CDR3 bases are TGTGCCAGCAGCGGTAGCGGGAGGGCCAGTGATACGCAGTATTTT.

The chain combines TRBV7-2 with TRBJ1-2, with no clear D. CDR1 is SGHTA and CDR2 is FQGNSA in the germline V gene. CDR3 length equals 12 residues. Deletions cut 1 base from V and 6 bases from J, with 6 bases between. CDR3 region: CASSLGLNGYTF. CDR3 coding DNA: TGTGCCAGCAGCTTAGGTCTTAATGGCTACACCTTC.

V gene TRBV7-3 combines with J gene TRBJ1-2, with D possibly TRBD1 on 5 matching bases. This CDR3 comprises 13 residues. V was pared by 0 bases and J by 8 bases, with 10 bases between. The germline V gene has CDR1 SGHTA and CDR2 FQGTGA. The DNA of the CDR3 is TGTGCCAGCAGCTTAACGGGGGGAGAGGGCTACACCTTC. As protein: CASSLTGGEGYTF. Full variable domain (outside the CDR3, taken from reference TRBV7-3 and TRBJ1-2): GAGVSQTPSNKVTEKGKYVELRCDPISGHTALYWYRQSLGQGPEFLIYFQGTGAADDSGLPNDRFFAVRPEGSVSTLKIQRTERGDSAVYLCASSLTGGEGYTFGSGTRLTVV.

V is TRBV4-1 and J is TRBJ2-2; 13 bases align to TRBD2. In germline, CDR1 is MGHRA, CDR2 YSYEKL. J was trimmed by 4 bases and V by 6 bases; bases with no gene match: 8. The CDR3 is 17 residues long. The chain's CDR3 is CASREPGLAGFTGELFF. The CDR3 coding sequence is TGCGCCAGCAGGGAACCGGGACTAGCGGGATTCACCGGGGAGCTGTTTTTT.

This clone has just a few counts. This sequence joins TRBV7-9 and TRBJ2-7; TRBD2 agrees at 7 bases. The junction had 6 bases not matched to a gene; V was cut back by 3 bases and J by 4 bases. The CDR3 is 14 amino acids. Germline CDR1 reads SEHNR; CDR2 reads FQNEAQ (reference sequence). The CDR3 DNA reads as TGTGCCAGCAGCTTGGGGAGGACTAGTTACGAGCAGTACTTC. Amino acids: CASSLGRTSYEQYF.

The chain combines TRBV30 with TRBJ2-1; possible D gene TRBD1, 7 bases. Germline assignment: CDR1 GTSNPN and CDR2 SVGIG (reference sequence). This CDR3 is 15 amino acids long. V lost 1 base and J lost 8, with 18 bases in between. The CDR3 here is CAWSGFGTAGYEQFF. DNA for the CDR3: TGTGCCTGGAGTGGATTTGGGACAGCGGGCTATGAGCAGTTCTTC. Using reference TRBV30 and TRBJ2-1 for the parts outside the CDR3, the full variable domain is SQTIHQWPATLVQPVGSPLSLECTVEGTSNPNLYWYRQAAGRGLQLLFYSVGIGQISSEVPQNLSASRPQDRQFILSSKKLLLSDSGFYLCAWSGFGTAGYEQFFGPGTRLTVL.

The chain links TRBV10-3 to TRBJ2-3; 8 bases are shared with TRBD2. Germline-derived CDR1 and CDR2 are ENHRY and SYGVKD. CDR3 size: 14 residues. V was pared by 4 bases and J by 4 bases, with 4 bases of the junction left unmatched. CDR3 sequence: CAISAGGGPDTQYF. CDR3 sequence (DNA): TGTGCCATCAGTGCGGGAGGGGGGCCAGATACGCAGTATTTT.

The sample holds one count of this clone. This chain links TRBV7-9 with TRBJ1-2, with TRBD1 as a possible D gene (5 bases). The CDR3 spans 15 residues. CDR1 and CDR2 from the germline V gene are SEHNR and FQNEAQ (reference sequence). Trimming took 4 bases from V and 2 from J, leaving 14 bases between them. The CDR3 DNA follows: TGTGCCAGCAGCTGGACCGGGGGAGTAAACTATGGCTACACCTTC. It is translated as CASSWTGGVNYGYTF.

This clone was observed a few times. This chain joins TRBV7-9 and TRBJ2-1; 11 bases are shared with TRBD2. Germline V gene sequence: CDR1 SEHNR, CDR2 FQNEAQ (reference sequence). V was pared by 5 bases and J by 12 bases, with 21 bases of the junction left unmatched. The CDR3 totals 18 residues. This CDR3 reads CASSPYTYTSGGEVGQFF. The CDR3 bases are TGTGCCAGCAGCCCCTATACATATACTAGCGGGGGCGAAGTGGGGCAGTTCTTC.

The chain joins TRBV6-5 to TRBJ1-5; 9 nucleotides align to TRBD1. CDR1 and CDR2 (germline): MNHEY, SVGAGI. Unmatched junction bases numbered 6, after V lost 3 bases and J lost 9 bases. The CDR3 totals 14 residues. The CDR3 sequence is CASSYSGQGTPQHF. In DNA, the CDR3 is TGTGCCAGCAGTTATTCAGGACAGGGGACGCCCCAGCATTTT.

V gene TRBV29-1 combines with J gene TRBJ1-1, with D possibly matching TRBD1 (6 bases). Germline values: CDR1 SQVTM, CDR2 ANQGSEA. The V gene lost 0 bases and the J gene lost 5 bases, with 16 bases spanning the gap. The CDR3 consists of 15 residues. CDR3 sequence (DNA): TGCAGCGTTGAAGATTGGGTCCACACAGGGACTGAAGCTTTCTTT. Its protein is CSVEDWVHTGTEAFF.

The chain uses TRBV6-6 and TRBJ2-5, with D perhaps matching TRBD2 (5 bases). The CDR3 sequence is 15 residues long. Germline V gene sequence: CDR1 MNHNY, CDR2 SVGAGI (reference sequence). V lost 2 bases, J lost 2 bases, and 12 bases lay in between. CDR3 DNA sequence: TGTGCCAGCAGTTACCCGGCGGGTCAGCAAGAGACCCAGTACTTC. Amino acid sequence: CASSYPAGQQETQYF.

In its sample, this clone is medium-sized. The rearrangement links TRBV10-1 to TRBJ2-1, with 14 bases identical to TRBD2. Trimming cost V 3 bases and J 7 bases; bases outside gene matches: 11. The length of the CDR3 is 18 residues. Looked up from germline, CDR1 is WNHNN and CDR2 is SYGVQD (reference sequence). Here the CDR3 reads CASSDMTGTSGSKNEQFF. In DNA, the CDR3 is TGCGCCAGCAGTGATATGACCGGGACTAGCGGGAGTAAGAATGAGCAGTTCTTC.

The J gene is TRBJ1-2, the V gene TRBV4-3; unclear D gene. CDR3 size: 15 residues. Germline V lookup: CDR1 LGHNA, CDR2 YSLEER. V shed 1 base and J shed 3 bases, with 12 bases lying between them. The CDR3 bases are TGCGCCAGCAGCCAAGTATGGCAGGATCACTATGGCTACACCTTC. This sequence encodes CASSQVWQDHYGYTF.